The source of this T cell receptor (beta chain) is a study of T cells in Graves' hyperthyroidism and ophthalmopathy. Study-wide results and limits: Blood also contained most expanded thyroid clonotypes above 0.001.

The CDR3 is made up of 12 amino acids. Trimming took off 2 bases at V and 5 bases at J, with 6 bases between the two ends. Germline-derived CDR1 and CDR2 are SGDLS and YYNGEE. The CDR3 regions of TCR beta were amplified from RNA transcripts. A first-round RT-PCR of the TCR CDR3 used the HTBI primer set. TCRdb re-analysed the multiplex PCR reads in MiXCR, keeping a single row per CDR3 protein. The sample carries about 400,000 distinct CDR3 sequences, approximately 16% recorded once. This clonotype occurred a few times. What it binds is unknown. The sequenced material came from blood. The clonotype comes from an older woman with Graves' ophthalmopathy. This sequence joins TRBV9 and TRBJ2-3; D call uncertain. CDR3 DNA: TGTGCCAGCAGCGTCGGGTTAGATACGCAGTATTTT. Translated, it gives CASSVGLDTQYF.